This TCR beta chain was found in a study of cytomegalovirus exposure and HLA in healthy donors. CDR3 size: 16 residues. The V segment lost 2 bases and the J segment 2 bases; nucleotides outside the gene matches: 8. Germline V gene data show CDR1 as MNHEY and CDR2 as SVGAGI. This clone was recorded once. It was with 60 Vbeta and 13 Jbeta primers that the PCR ran. Clones were sequenced by immunoSEQ multiplex PCR, and TCRdb holds only the in-frame ones, with some missing. Among roughly 190,000 clones listed, around 84% were seen once. The sequenced material came from PBMCs. This receptor was taken from a woman aged 18-29 years in good health and CMV-seronegative. The chain has TRBV6-5 and TRBJ2-5; 7 bases align to TRBD2. CDR3: CASSYGRLADQETQYF. For the CDR3, the DNA is TGTGCCAGCAGTTACGGTCGCCTAGCGGATCAAGAGACCCAGTACTTC.